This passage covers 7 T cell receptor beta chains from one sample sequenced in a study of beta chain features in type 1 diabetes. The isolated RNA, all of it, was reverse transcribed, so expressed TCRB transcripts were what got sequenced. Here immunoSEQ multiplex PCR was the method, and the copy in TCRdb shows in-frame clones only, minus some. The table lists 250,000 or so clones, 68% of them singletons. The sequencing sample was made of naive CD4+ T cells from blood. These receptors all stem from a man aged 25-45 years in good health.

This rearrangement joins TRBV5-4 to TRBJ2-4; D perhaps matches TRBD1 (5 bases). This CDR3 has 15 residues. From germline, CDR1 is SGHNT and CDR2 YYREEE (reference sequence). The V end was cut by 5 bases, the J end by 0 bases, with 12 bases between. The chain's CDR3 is CASSQKGVAKNIQYF. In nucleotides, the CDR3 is TGTGCCAGCAGTCAGAAAGGGGTAGCCAAAAACATTCAGTACTTC.

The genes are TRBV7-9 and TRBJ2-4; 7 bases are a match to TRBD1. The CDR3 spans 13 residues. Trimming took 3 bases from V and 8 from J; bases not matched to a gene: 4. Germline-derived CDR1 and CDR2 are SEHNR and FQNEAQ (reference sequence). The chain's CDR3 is CASSFDRADIQYF. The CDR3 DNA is TGTGCCAGCAGCTTTGACAGGGCAGACATTCAGTACTTC.

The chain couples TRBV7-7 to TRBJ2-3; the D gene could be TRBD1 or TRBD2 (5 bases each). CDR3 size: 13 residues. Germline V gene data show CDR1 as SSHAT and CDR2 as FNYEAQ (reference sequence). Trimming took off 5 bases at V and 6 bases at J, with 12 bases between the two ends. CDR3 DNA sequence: TGTGCCAGCAGCAGGGACCGAGGGGATACGCAGTATTTT. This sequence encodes CASSRDRGDTQYF.

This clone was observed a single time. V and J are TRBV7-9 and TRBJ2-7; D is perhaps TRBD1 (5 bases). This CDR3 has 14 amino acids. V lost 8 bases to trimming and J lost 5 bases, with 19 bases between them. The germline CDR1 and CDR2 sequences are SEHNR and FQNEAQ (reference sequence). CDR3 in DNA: TGTGCCAGCTGCGTAGCAGGGCCTCAAGACGAGCAGTACTTC. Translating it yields CASCVAGPQDEQYF.

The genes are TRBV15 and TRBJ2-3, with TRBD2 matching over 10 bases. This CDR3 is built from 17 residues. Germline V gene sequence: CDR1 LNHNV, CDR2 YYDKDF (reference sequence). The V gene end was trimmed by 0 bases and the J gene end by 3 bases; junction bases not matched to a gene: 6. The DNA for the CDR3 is TGTGCCACCAGCAGAGAGGGGAGGACTAGCGGAACAGATACGCAGTATTTT. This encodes CATSREGRTSGTDTQYF.

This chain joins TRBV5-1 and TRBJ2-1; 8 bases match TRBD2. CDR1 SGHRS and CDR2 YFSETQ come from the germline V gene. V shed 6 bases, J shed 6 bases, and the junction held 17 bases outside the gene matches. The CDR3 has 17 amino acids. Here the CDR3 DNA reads TGCGCCAGCACCGTGGGAGCTCTCGCGGGAGGACCCAATGAGCAGTTCTTC. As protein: CASTVGALAGGPNEQFF.

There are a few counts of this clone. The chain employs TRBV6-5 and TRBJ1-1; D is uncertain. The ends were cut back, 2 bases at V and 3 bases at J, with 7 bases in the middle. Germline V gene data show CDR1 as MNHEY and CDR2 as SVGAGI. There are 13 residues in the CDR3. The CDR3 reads CASSYQTYTEAFF. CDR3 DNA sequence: TGTGCCAGCAGTTACCAGACATACACTGAAGCTTTCTTT.